The 5 T cell receptor beta chains listed next were all sequenced from one sample in a study of vaccination and CD4 T cells after COVID-19. Sample treatment: approximately 11-day PBMC culture with coronavirus spike peptide pools or control peptides (ViraFEST assay). Researchers used the Oncomine TCR Beta short-read assay to sequence DNA from cultured CD4+ T cells. Using its own MiXCR run on the PCR reads, TCRdb lists one record per CDR3 protein. This table holds 15,000 or so distinct CDR3 sequences, approximately 60% found once. Which antigens these TCRs recognize remains unknown. Sequenced material: CD4+ T cells from blood, cultured in vitro, taken after SARS-CoV-2 vaccination. These receptors were obtained from a human donor who had recovered from COVID-19.

This chain uses TRBV6-1 with TRBJ2-2; 8 nucleotides line up with TRBD1. This CDR3 is built from 17 residues. CDR1 is MNHNS, CDR2 SASEGT, per germline. V lost 6 bases to trimming and J lost 4 bases; unmatched junction nucleotides: 13. The CDR3 region is CASSLPRTGRSTGELFF. For the CDR3, the DNA is TGTGCCAGCAGCCTACCCCGGACAGGGAGATCCACCGGGGAGCTGTTTTTT.

This clonotype occurred once. This chain links TRBV6-4 with TRBJ1-4; TRBD1 might be the D (6 bases). The CDR3 consists of 15 residues. Trimming pared 8 bases from V and 5 bases from J, leaving 18 bases between. CDR1 is MRHNA, CDR2 SNTAGT, per germline. CDR3 sequence: CASGAWDNQNEKLFF. CDR3 nucleotides: TGTGCCAGCGGTGCCTGGGACAACCAGAATGAAAAACTGTTTTTT.

The count of this clonotype is one. Here the CDR3 DNA reads TGTGCTAGTGGTTTGATAGAGTGGGGCAGGGGCCAGGGCAATCAGCCCCAGCATTTT. Its protein is CASGLIEWGRGQGNQPQHF. The chain uses TRBV12-5 and TRBJ1-5; tentatively, D is TRBD1 (6 bases). CDR1 and CDR2 from the germline V gene are LGHNT and FRNRAP. Between the trimmed V and J ends, which lost 2 bases and 2 bases, there was a span of 22 bases. The CDR3 extends over 19 amino acids.

The CDR3 region is CASSWGQGNGETQYF. The CDR3 DNA follows: TGTGCCAGCAGTTGGGGACAGGGGAACGGGGAGACCCAGTACTTC. The rearrangement uses TRBV6-2 or TRBV6-3 and TRBJ2-5; TRBD1 matches 10 bases. The V gene end was trimmed by 4 bases and the J gene end by 5 bases; junction bases not matched to a gene: 7. The CDR3 is 15 residues long. Germline CDR1 reads MNHEY; CDR2 reads SVGEGT.

This rearrangement joins TRBV20-1 to TRBJ2-7, with 9 bases fitting TRBD1. This CDR3 has 15 amino acids. Germline loops: CDR1 DFQATT, CDR2 SNEGSKA (reference sequence). V shed 6 bases, J shed 6 bases, and the junction held 15 bases outside the gene matches. CDR3 sequence reads: CSASHAGTGISEQYF. The CDR3 DNA reads as TGCAGTGCCTCCCATGCGGGGACAGGGATCAGCGAGCAGTACTTC.